In this sample, the clone carrying this T cell receptor beta chain turned up once. Clones were sequenced by immunoSEQ multiplex PCR, and TCRdb holds only the in-frame ones, with some missing. The data contain 70,000 or so clones, about three quarters of them singletons. The sample belongs to a study of blood T cell repertoires in COVID-19. With V trimmed by 1 base and J by 2 bases, 4 bases remained unmatched. The CDR3 runs 18 residues. The germline V gene encodes CDR1 SGHTA and CDR2 FQGNSA. The specimen was peripheral blood. This chain links TRBV7-2 with TRBJ2-2; TRBD2 agrees at 13 bases. This TCR was recovered from a woman aged 70-85 years with acute or convalescent COVID-19. The CDR3 nucleotides are TGTGCCAGCAGCTTAGACAGGACTAGCGGGGGAAACACCGGGGAGCTGTTTTTT. Protein: CASSLDRTSGGNTGELFF.